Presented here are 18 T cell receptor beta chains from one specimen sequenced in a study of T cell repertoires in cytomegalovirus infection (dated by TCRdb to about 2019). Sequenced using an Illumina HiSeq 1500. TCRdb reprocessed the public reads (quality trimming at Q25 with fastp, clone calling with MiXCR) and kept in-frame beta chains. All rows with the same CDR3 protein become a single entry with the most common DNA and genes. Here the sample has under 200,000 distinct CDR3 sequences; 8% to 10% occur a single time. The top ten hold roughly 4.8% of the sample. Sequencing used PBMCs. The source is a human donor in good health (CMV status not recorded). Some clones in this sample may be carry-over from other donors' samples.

CDR3 nucleotide sequence: TGTGCCAGCAGTTACTCGACAGGGTCGGAGCAGTACTTC. Amino acids: CASSYSTGSEQYF. The genes are TRBV6-8 and TRBJ2-7; TRBD1 aligns across 7 bases. Trimming cost V 0 bases and J 7 bases; bases outside gene matches: 3. The CDR3 is 13 residues long. Germline-derived CDR1 and CDR2 are MNHGY and SAAAGT.

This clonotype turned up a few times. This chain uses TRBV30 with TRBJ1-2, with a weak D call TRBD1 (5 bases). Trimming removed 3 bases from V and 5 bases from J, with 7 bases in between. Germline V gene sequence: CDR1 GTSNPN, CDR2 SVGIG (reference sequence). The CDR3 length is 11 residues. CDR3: CAWRKGYGYTF. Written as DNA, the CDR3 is TGTGCCTGGAGAAAGGGGTATGGCTACACCTTC.

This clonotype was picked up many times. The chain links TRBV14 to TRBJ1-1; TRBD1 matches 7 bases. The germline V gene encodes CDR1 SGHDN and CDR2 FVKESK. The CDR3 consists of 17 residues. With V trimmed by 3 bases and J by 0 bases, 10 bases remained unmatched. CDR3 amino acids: CASSQEPTGPVNTEAFF. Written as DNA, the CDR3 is TGTGCCAGCAGCCAGGAACCGACAGGGCCGGTGAACACTGAAGCTTTCTTT.

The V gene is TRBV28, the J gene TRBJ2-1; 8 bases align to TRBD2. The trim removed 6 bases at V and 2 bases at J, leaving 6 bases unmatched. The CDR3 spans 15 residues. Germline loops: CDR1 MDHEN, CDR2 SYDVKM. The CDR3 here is CASRDTSGPYNEQFF. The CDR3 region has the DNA TGTGCCAGCAGGGATACTAGCGGACCCTACAATGAGCAGTTCTTC.

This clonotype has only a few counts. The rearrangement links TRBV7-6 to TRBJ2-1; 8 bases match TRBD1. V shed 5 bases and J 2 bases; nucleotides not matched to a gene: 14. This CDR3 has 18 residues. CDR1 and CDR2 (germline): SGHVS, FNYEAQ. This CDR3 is CASSPPVLGTGAYNEQFF. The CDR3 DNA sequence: TGTGCCAGCAGCCCGCCGGTGTTGGGGACAGGAGCCTACAATGAGCAGTTCTTC.

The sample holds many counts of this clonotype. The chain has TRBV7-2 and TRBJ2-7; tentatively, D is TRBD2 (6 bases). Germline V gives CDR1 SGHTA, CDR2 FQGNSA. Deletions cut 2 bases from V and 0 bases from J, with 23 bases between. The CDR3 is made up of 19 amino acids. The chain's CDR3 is CASSLRGGTGQGLSYEQYF. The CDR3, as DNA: TGTGCCAGCAGCTTACGTGGCGGGACGGGGCAGGGCCTCTCCTACGAGCAGTACTTC. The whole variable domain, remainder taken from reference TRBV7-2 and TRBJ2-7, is GAGVSQSPSNKVTEKGKDVELRCDPISGHTALYWYRQSLGQGLEFLIYFQGNSAPDKSGLPSDRFSAERTGGSVSTLTIQRTQQEDSAVYLCASSLRGGTGQGLSYEQYFGPGTRLTVT.

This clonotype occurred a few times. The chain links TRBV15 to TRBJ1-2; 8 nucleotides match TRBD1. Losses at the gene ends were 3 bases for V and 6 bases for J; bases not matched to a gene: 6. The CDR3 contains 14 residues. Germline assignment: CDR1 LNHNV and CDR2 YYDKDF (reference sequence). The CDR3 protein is CATSRETQGDGYTF. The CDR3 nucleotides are TGTGCCACCAGCAGGGAAACACAGGGGGATGGCTACACCTTC.

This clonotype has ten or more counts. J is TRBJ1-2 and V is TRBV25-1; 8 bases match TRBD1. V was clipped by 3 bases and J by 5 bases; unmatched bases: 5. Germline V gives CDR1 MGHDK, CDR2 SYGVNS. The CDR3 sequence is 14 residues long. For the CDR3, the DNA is TGTGCCAGCAGTGATTTGGACAGGGCTTATGGCTACACCTTC. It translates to CASSDLDRAYGYTF.

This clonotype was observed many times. CDR3 DNA sequence: TGTGCCAGCAGCTTGATGATAGTAGGGCAGAACACCGGGGAGCTGTTTTTT. It codes for CASSLMIVGQNTGELFF. The V and J genes are TRBV5-5 and TRBJ2-2; no firm D call. With 1 base removed from V and 1 base from J, the gap between germline ends came to 14 bases. The CDR3 has 17 amino acids. CDR1 and CDR2 from the germline V gene are SGHKS and YYEKEE (reference sequence).

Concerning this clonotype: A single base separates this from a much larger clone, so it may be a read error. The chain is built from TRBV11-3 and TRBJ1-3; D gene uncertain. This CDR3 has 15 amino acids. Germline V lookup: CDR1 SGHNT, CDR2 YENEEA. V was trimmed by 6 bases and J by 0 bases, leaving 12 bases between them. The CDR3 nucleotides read TGTGCCAGCAGACTCGTGGATGGCTCTGGAAACACCATATATTTT. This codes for CASRLVDGSGNTIYF.

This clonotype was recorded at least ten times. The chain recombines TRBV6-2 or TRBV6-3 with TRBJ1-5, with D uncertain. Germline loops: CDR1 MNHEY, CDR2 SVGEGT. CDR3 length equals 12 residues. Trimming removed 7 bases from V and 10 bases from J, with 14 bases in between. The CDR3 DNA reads TGTGCCAGCAATTCGTTTGCCGCACCCCAGCATTTT. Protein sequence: CASNSFAAPQHF.

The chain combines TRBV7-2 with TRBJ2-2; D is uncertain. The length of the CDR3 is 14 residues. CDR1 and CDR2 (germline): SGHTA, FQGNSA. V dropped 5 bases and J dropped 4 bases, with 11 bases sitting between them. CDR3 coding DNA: TGTGCCAGCAGCCTAAAAAGAAGCACCGGGGAGCTGTTTTTT. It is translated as CASSLKRSTGELFF.

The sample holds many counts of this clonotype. The CDR3 here is CASHQGDPYSGNTIYF. For the CDR3, the DNA is TGTGCCAGCCACCAGGGGGACCCATACTCTGGAAACACCATATATTTT. This chain connects TRBV7-2 to TRBJ1-3, with 7 bases that match TRBD1. The germline V gene has CDR1 SGHTA and CDR2 FQGNSA. The trim removed 8 bases at V and 0 bases at J, leaving 10 bases unmatched. The CDR3 consists of 16 residues.

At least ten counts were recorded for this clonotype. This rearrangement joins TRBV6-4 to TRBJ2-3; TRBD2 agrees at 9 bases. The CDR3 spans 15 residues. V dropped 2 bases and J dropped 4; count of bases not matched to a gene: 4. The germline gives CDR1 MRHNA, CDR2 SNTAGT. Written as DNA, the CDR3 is TGTGCCAGCAGTGACCGACTAGCGGCGGCAGATACGCAGTATTTT. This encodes CASSDRLAAADTQYF.

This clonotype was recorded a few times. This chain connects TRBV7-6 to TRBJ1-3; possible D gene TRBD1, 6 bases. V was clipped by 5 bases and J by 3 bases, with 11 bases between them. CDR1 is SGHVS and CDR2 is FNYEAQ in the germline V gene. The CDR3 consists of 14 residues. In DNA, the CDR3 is TGTGCCAGCAGCCCCTTGGACAGTGGAAACACCATATATTTT. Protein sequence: CASSPLDSGNTIYF.

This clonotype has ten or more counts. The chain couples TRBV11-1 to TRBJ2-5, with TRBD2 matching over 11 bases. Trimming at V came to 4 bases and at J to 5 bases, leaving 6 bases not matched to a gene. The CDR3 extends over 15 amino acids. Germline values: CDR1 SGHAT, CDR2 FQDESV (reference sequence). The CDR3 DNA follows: TGTGCCAGCAGCTCGACTAGCGGGATTGTGGAGACCCAGTACTTC. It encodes CASSSTSGIVETQYF. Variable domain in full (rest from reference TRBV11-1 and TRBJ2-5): EAEVAQSPRYKITEKSQAVAFWCDPISGHATLYWYRQILGQGPELLVQFQDESVVDDSQLPKDRFSAERLKGVDSTLKIQPAELGDSAMYLCASSSTSGIVETQYFGPGTRLLVL.

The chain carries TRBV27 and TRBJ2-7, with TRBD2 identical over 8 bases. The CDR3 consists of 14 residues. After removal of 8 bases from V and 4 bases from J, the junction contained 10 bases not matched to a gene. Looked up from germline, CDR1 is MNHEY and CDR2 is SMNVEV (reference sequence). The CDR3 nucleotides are TGTGCCAGCGCCGCCTTTAGCGGGGTATACGAGCAGTACTTC. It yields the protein CASAAFSGVYEQYF.

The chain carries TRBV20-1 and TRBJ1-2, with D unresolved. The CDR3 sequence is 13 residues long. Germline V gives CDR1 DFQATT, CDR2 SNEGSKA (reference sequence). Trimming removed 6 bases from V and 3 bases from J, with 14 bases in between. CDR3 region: CSAPHGSHYGYTF. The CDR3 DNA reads TGCAGTGCCCCCCACGGATCCCACTATGGCTACACCTTC.